This is a list of T cell receptor beta chains from one sample in a study of early T cells in non-severe SARS-CoV-2 infection. TCRdb re-called the 5' RACE reads through MiXCR, storing one row per CDR3 protein. The data show about 60,000 distinct CDR3 sequences, roughly 9.1% seen once. Sequencing was carried out using whole blood. The receptors were gathered from an adult who was a healthcare worker with PCR-confirmed SARS-CoV-2 infection or an uninfected control (not recorded which). CDR3s include the opening cysteine and the closing phenylalanine or tryptophan. The D gene is left open where the match is weak. Clone size is not always given. Where it is, it says once, few, many or a class for expanded clones.

TRBD2 | TRBJ2-1 | TRBV5-1 | NA | CASSSSGSHNEQFF | TGCGCCAGCAGCTCTAGCGGGAGCCACAATGAGCAGTTCTTC
TRBD1 | TRBJ2-1 | TRBV7-3 | few | CASSFQGDNEQFF | TGTGCCAGCAGCTTCCAGGGGGATAATGAGCAGTTCTTC
NA | TRBJ2-5 | TRBV19 | many | CASSNRGQETQYF | TGTGCCAGTAGCAACAGAGGGCAAGAGACCCAGTACTTC
TRBD2 | TRBJ2-1 | TRBV5-4 | many | CASSEKGVAGGPLYNEQFF | TGTGCCAGCAGCGAAAAAGGCGTAGCGGGAGGTCCTCTCTACAATGAGCAGTTCTTC
NA | TRBJ1-4 | TRBV5-1 | few | CASKDSPSMHQDAKLFF | TGCGCCAGTAAGGACAGCCCTTCAATGCATCAGGACGCTAAACTGTTTTTT
NA | TRBJ1-5 | TRBV27 | many | CASSFRSAGVGNQPQHF | TGTGCCAGCAGTTTCCGTAGTGCCGGGGTTGGCAATCAGCCCCAGCATTTT
NA | TRBJ2-1 | TRBV9 | few | CASSPLGAEWNEQFF | TGTGCCAGCAGCCCGCTGGGGGCCGAGTGGAATGAGCAGTTCTTC
NA | TRBJ2-6 | TRBV6-4 | many | CASSDNSGANVLTF | TGTGCCAGCAGTGACAACTCTGGGGCCAACGTCCTGACTTTC
NA | TRBJ2-5 | TRBV5-4 | few | CASSLNRPRETQYF | TGTGCCAGCAGCTTGAACAGGCCCCGGGAGACCCAGTACTTC
NA | TRBJ2-7 | TRBV5-1 | NA | CASSPMRGGSYEQYF | TGCGCCAGCAGCCCAATGAGGGGGGGTTCCTACGAGCAGTACTTC
NA | TRBJ1-6 | TRBV7-8 | many | CASSFSRAQDSPLHF | TGTGCCAGCAGCTTTAGCAGGGCCCAAGATTCACCCCTCCACTTT
NA | TRBJ1-1 | TRBV7-8 | many | CASSLGGGTEAFF | TGTGCCAGCAGCTTAGGAGGCGGGACTGAAGCTTTCTTT
TRBD1 | TRBJ1-2 | TRBV2 | few | CATNVGTGVNYGYTF | TGTGCCACCAACGTAGGGACAGGGGTAAACTATGGCTACACCTTC
NA | TRBJ1-2 | TRBV7-2 | many | CASSLEAILLGYTF | TGTGCCAGCAGCTTAGAAGCCATTCTCTTAGGCTACACCTTC
TRBD1 | TRBJ2-1 | TRBV20-1 | many | CSGGGWNNEQFF | TGCAGTGGAGGGGGCTGGAACAATGAGCAGTTCTTC
TRBD1 | TRBJ1-1 | TRBV12-3/TRBV12-4 | NA | CASRLTGPNTEAFF | TGTGCCAGCAGGTTGACAGGGCCGAACACTGAAGCTTTCTTT
NA | TRBJ1-2 | TRBV2 | NA | CASNVAGESYGYTF | TGTGCCAGCAATGTTGCAGGGGAATCCTATGGCTACACCTTC
NA | TRBJ2-7 | TRBV20-1 | few | CSARETPNYEQYF | TGCAGTGCTAGGGAAACCCCGAACTACGAGCAGTACTTC
NA | TRBJ2-1 | TRBV2 | many | CASSEERDNEQFF | TGTGCCAGCAGTGAGGAGCGAGACAATGAGCAGTTCTTC
NA | TRBJ1-2 | TRBV20-1 | medium-sized | CSATENYGYTF | TGCAGTGCTACAGAGAACTATGGCTACACCTTC
NA | TRBJ1-5 | TRBV20-1 | many | CSASGHNQPQHF | TGCAGTGCTAGTGGTCACAATCAGCCCCAGCATTTT
TRBD1 | TRBJ2-2 | TRBV29-1 | NA | CSVLNPDRGWDTGELFF | TGCAGCGTGCTGAACCCGGACAGGGGATGGGACACCGGGGAGCTGTTTTTT
NA | TRBJ1-4 | TRBV12-3/TRBV12-4 | many | CASSFGGVREKLFF | TGTGCCAGCAGTTTCGGAGGGGTTCGGGAAAAACTGTTTTTT
NA | TRBJ2-3 | TRBV14 | few | CASSQDAGFTDTQYF | TGTGCCAGCAGCCAGGATGCAGGTTTCACAGATACGCAGTATTTT
NA | TRBJ2-7 | TRBV18 | NA | CASSPAAGHEQYF | TGTGCCAGCTCACCAGCGGCAGGGCACGAGCAGTACTTC
NA | TRBJ2-5 | TRBV12-3/TRBV12-4 | few | CASTGTLGETQYF | TGTGCCAGCACGGGGACCCTCGGAGAGACCCAGTACTTC
NA | TRBJ1-2 | TRBV7-3 | NA | CASSPSRLDGGYTF | TGTGCCAGCAGCCCAAGTCGCTTAGACGGGGGCTACACCTTC
NA | TRBJ1-1 | TRBV20-1 | few | CSASFIGEAFF | TGCAGTGCTAGTTTTATAGGTGAAGCTTTCTTT
TRBD1 | TRBJ2-1 | TRBV11-1 | NA | CASSLRQGANEQFF | TGTGCCAGCAGCCTAAGACAGGGGGCCAATGAGCAGTTCTTC
NA | TRBJ2-5 | TRBV5-1 | few | CASSPGGVRETQYF | TGCGCCAGCTCCCCTGGGGGTGTGAGGGAGACCCAGTACTTC
NA | TRBJ2-7 | TRBV14 | NA | CASSPLLAGVAYEQYF | TGTGCCAGCAGCCCCTTGCTGGCAGGTGTAGCCTACGAGCAGTACTTC
TRBD1 | TRBJ2-7 | TRBV12-3/TRBV12-4 | NA | CASSSCSGTGRCEQYF | TGTGCCAGCAGTTCGTGCTCCGGGACAGGGAGATGCGAGCAGTACTTC
TRBD2 | TRBJ2-7 | TRBV4-1 | NA | CASSQGRLGAGGSYEQYF | TGCGCCAGCAGCCAAGGTCGTCTAGGCGCGGGAGGCTCCTACGAGCAGTACTTC
NA | TRBJ2-6 | TRBV12-3/TRBV12-4 | many | CASSLSPGANVLTF | TGTGCCAGCAGTTTGTCCCCTGGGGCCAACGTCCTGACTTTC
NA | TRBJ2-5 | TRBV5-5 | few | CASSLQGLETQYF | TGTGCCAGCAGCTTGCAGGGGCTGGAGACCCAGTACTTC
NA | TRBJ2-3 | TRBV10-3 | many | CAISGETGAADTQYF | TGTGCCATCAGTGGGGAGACGGGAGCCGCAGATACGCAGTATTTT
NA | TRBJ2-3 | TRBV4-1 | few | CASSQLKDRTTDTQYF | TGCGCCAGCAGCCAACTTAAGGATAGGACAACGGATACGCAGTATTTT
NA | TRBJ2-3 | TRBV30 | few | CAWSVPGFGTDTQYF | TGTGCCTGGAGTGTTCCGGGCTTCGGCACAGATACGCAGTATTTT
NA | TRBJ1-2 | TRBV12-3/TRBV12-4 | few | CASSLHTDSNYGYTF | TGTGCCAGCAGTTTACATACCGACTCTAACTATGGCTACACCTTC
TRBD2 | TRBJ2-1 | TRBV7-2 | NA | CASSLTSGPYNEQFF | TGTGCCAGCAGCTTGACTAGCGGGCCATACAATGAGCAGTTCTTC
NA | TRBJ1-5 | TRBV19 | many | CASSLRKTGRPDQPQHF | TGTGCCAGTAGTCTCCGAAAGACAGGCCGTCCGGATCAGCCCCAGCATTTT
NA | TRBJ2-7 | TRBV15 | NA | CATSRTSGEQYF | TGTGCCACCAGCAGGACTAGTGGGGAGCAGTACTTC
NA | TRBJ1-5 | TRBV19 | NA | CASSIQGPAQPQHF | TGTGCCAGTAGTATACAGGGTCCGGCTCAGCCCCAGCATTTT
TRBD2 | TRBJ2-5 | TRBV6-5 | many | CASSPGTSGHAQETQYF | TGTGCCAGCAGTCCGGGGACTAGCGGGCACGCCCAAGAGACCCAGTACTTC
TRBD1 | TRBJ2-4 | TRBV2 | once | CASSEGQGSSKNIQYF | TGTGCCAGCAGTGAGGGACAGGGCAGTTCCAAAAACATTCAGTACTTC